The rows below give T cell receptor beta chains drawn from one sample of a study of identical twins. TCRdb re-called the 5' RACE reads through MiXCR, storing one row per CDR3 protein. The sample lists a few hundred thousand distinct CDR3 sequences; about 8% were seen once. The sample was also reused in another study, on yellow fever vaccine responses in identical twins.

The sequenced material came from memory (CD45RO+) T cells sorted from blood. Source of these receptors: a woman aged 18 to 35 in good health. CDR3s include the opening cysteine and the closing phenylalanine or tryptophan. A D gene is named only where the DNA matches it firmly. Size tells how often a clone was seen (once, few, many) or the class of an expanded clone, and some rows leave it out.

cdr3_length	j_call	clone_size	v_call	d_call	cdr3_nt	cdr3_aa
13	TRBJ2-5	NA	TRBV10-2	TRBD2	TGCGCCAGCAGGACTAGCGGGAGAGAGACCCAGTACTTC	CASRTSGRETQYF
14	TRBJ2-1	many	TRBV5-1	TRBD1	TGCGCCAGCAGCCCATCCGGGACAGGCAATGAGCAGTTCTTC	CASSPSGTGNEQFF
15	TRBJ1-1	few	TRBV18	NA	TGTGCCAGCTCACCACCCCAGGGAAGGGGTACTGAAGCTTTCTTT	CASSPPQGRGTEAFF
13	TRBJ1-2	many	TRBV3-1	TRBD1	TGTGCCAGCAGCCAGACAGGGGGCTCTGGCTACACCTTC	CASSQTGGSGYTF
13	TRBJ1-4	NA	TRBV4-2	TRBD1	TGTGCCAGCGCCGGGACAGACAATGAAAAACTGTTTTTT	CASAGTDNEKLFF
12	TRBJ2-7	few	TRBV6-1	NA	TGTGCCAGCACGGGGGTGTTCTACGAGCAGTACTTC	CASTGVFYEQYF
14	TRBJ1-2	NA	TRBV29-1	NA	TGCAGCGTTGACGCACAGACTTCTAACTATGGCTACACCTTC	CSVDAQTSNYGYTF
12	TRBJ2-1	NA	TRBV10-1	NA	TGCGCCAGCTCTGACGAGGACAATGAGCAGTTCTTC	CASSDEDNEQFF
12	TRBJ1-3	few	TRBV10-2	NA	TGCGCCACCCGGAGGGAAGGAAACACCATATATTTT	CATRREGNTIYF
14	TRBJ2-7	NA	TRBV20-1	TRBD2	TGCAGTGCTAGAGAACTAGCGGGAGTTTCGGAGCAGTACTTC	CSARELAGVSEQYF
15	TRBJ1-2	few	TRBV7-9	NA	TGTGCCAGCAGCCCTCTCGGATCGAACAACTATGGCTACACCTTC	CASSPLGSNNYGYTF
13	TRBJ2-1	few	TRBV20-1	NA	TGCAGTGCTAGAGATCCACAACACAATGAGCAGTTCTTC	CSARDPQHNEQFF
14	TRBJ2-3	many	TRBV5-1	NA	TGCGCCAGCAGCCCCTCTCGAACCCATGATACGCAGTATTTT	CASSPSRTHDTQYF
15	TRBJ2-3	many	TRBV2	TRBD2	TGTGCCAGCAAGTTGGGACTAGCGGGAGTAGATACGCAGTATTTT	CASKLGLAGVDTQYF
20	TRBJ2-1	many	TRBV24-1	TRBD2	TGTGCCACCAGTGATTTAAATTGGGCTAGCGGGGAGGGACCAGACAATGAGCAGTTCTTC	CATSDLNWASGEGPDNEQFF
13	TRBJ1-5	NA	TRBV20-1	TRBD1	TGCAGTGCTACCGGACAGGGGAATCAGCCCCAGCATTTT	CSATGQGNQPQHF
13	TRBJ2-3	many	TRBV5-5	NA	TGTGCCAGCAGCTCCGGACCACTAGATACGCAGTATTTT	CASSSGPLDTQYF
16	TRBJ2-3	NA	TRBV2	TRBD2	TGTGCCAGCAGGAAAATAGCGGGAGGGGGCACAGATACGCAGTATTTT	CASRKIAGGGTDTQYF
15	TRBJ2-3	few	TRBV2	TRBD2	TGTGCCAGCAACATAGCGGGGGCAACCACAGATACGCAGTATTTT	CASNIAGATTDTQYF
15	TRBJ2-3	many	TRBV24-1	NA	TGTGCCACCAGTGATTTGGCCGATAGCACAGATACGCAGTATTTT	CATSDLADSTDTQYF
11	TRBJ1-1	few	TRBV20-1	NA	TGCAGTGCTCTTACAGGCTTAGAAGCTTTCTTT	CSALTGLEAFF
18	TRBJ2-1	NA	TRBV2	TRBD2	TGTGCCTGCTGTGAGGGACTAGCGGGAGGACAGTCCTACAATGAGCAGTTCTTC	CACCEGLAGGQSYNEQFF
17	TRBJ1-6	many	TRBV7-8	TRBD1	TGTGCCAGCAGCCTTAACTACAGGGGCGGGGAGGAAAAAGCCCTCCACTTT	CASSLNYRGGEEKALHF
15	TRBJ1-2	NA	TRBV7-8	TRBD1	TGTGCCAGCAGCTTACTACAGGGGGCAGTAGGAGGCTACACCTTC	CASSLLQGAVGGYTF
14	TRBJ2-3	many	TRBV10-3	TRBD2	TGTGCCATCAACCTAGCGGGGGGTTCAGATACGCAGTATTTT	CAINLAGGSDTQYF
15	TRBJ2-1	NA	TRBV27	NA	TGTGCCAGTGGGCTGAGGGCCCGAACTTACAATGAGCAGTTCTTC	CASGLRARTYNEQFF
15	TRBJ2-1	many	TRBV5-1	TRBD2	TGCGCCAGCAGCTTGGAACTAGCGGGACCCAATGAGCAGTTCTTC	CASSLELAGPNEQFF
12	TRBJ2-1	many	TRBV10-3	NA	TGTGCCATCAGTGGGGCAAACAATGAGCAGTTCTTC	CAISGANNEQFF
12	TRBJ2-1	few	TRBV5-5	NA	TGTGCCAGCAGCTTGGTACTGGGTGAGCAGTTCTTC	CASSLVLGEQFF
16	TRBJ2-2	NA	TRBV7-9	NA	TGTGCCAGCAGCTTAGGGTTTAGCGTTCCGACCGGGGAGCTGTTTTTT	CASSLGFSVPTGELFF
13	TRBJ2-7	NA	TRBV29-1	TRBD1	TGCAGCGTGGGGGGGACAGGGAGCTACGAGCAGTACTTC	CSVGGTGSYEQYF
14	TRBJ2-3	few	TRBV10-3	NA	TGTGCCATCAGTGGAGCGGTTCCCACAGATACGCAGTATTTT	CAISGAVPTDTQYF
13	TRBJ1-2	many	TRBV24-1	NA	TGTGCCACCAGTGATCCCGGGAGAGATGGCTACACCTTC	CATSDPGRDGYTF
18	TRBJ2-3	many	TRBV12-3/TRBV12-4	TRBD2	TGTGCCAGCAGTAAGACTAGCGGGGGGCTCTCTAGCACAGATACGCAGTATTTT	CASSKTSGGLSSTDTQYF
16	TRBJ2-1	many	TRBV7-8	NA	TGTGCCAGCAGCCTACTGGGGGCAGGCGAGCGCAATGAGCAGTTCTTC	CASSLLGAGERNEQFF
15	TRBJ2-2	many	TRBV12-3/TRBV12-4	TRBD1	TGTGCCAGCAGTTACAGGGGTCGTGGGACCGGGGAGCTGTTTTTT	CASSYRGRGTGELFF
22	TRBJ2-7	NA	TRBV24-1	TRBD2	TGTGCCACCAGTTATTTTATGGCGCGGGAGACACGTCGGGGTCTATCGTCCTACGAGCAGTACTTC	CATSYFMARETRRGLSSYEQYF
15	TRBJ1-2	NA	TRBV12-3/TRBV12-4	TRBD1	TGTGCCAGCAGTTCCCACCGGACAGGCCCCTATGGCTACACCTTC	CASSSHRTGPYGYTF
15	TRBJ2-2	NA	TRBV4-1	NA	TGCGCCAGCAGCCTTGGGCAGATTGGTACCGGGGAGCTGTTTTTT	CASSLGQIGTGELFF
15	TRBJ2-2	many	TRBV7-2	NA	TGTGCCAGCAGCTTACAGGGTTCGAACACCGGGGAGCTGTTTTTT	CASSLQGSNTGELFF
16	TRBJ2-1	NA	TRBV9	NA	TGTGCCAGCAGCCAGGTCCCTGTCTCTTATAACAATGAGCAGTTCTTC	CASSQVPVSYNNEQFF
15	TRBJ2-1	many	TRBV6-1	NA	TGTGCCAGCAGCTCCGTGTGGGGGGCCTACAATGAGCAGTTCTTC	CASSSVWGAYNEQFF
13	TRBJ1-1	many	TRBV6-1	NA	TGTGCCAGCATAAATGATAAGAACACTGAAGCTTTCTTT	CASINDKNTEAFF
15	TRBJ2-2	NA	TRBV4-1	TRBD2	TGCGCCAGCAGCCTTCAGGGTAGCGGGGGTGGGGAGCTGTTTTTT	CASSLQGSGGGELFF
14	TRBJ1-1	few	TRBV11-2	TRBD1	TGTGCCAGCAGCTTAGAATCGACAGGGTTCAGAGCTTTCTTT	CASSLESTGFRAFF
18	TRBJ2-2	many	TRBV5-1	TRBD2	TGCGCCAGCAGCCACGGGACTAGCGGGGGCCTAAACACCGGGGAGCTGTTTTTT	CASSHGTSGGLNTGELFF
14	TRBJ1-2	few	TRBV28	NA	TGTGCCAGCAGTCTCTCCGTGGCAGGCTATGGCTACACCTTC	CASSLSVAGYGYTF
17	TRBJ2-3	few	TRBV5-5	TRBD2	TGTGCCAGCAGCTTGTCTCTAGCGGGAGCCCACACAGATACGCAGTATTTT	CASSLSLAGAHTDTQYF
12	TRBJ2-7	few	TRBV29-1	NA	TGCAGCGCCAGAGCGACCCCCGGGGAGCAGTACTTC	CSARATPGEQYF
13	TRBJ2-2	many	TRBV11-2	NA	TGTGCCAGCAGTCTGGGTTACACCGGGGAGCTGTTTTTT	CASSLGYTGELFF
14	TRBJ2-7	NA	TRBV28	TRBD2	TGTGCCAGCAGTCCGGGACTAGCATTCTACGAGCAGTACTTC	CASSPGLAFYEQYF
13	TRBJ2-5	once	TRBV7-9	NA	TGTGCCAGCAGCTTATACCAGACTGAGACCCAGTACTTC	CASSLYQTETQYF
12	TRBJ2-5	many	TRBV12-3/TRBV12-4	TRBD1	TGTGCCAGCAGAACAGGGGGCGAGACCCAGTACTTC	CASRTGGETQYF
16	TRBJ1-4	many	TRBV15	NA	TGTGCCACCAGCAGACTGAAGGGGGCAACTAATGAAAAACTGTTTTTT	CATSRLKGATNEKLFF
11	TRBJ2-5	few	TRBV12-3/TRBV12-4	NA	TGTGCCAGCACCCAGGGGGGGACCCAGTACTTC	CASTQGGTQYF
15	TRBJ2-1	NA	TRBV12-3/TRBV12-4	TRBD2	TGTGCCAGCAGTTTTTTGGCGGGGGGGCACGGTGAGCAGTTCTTC	CASSFLAGGHGEQFF
16	TRBJ1-6	NA	TRBV3-1	NA	TGTGCCAGCACCAAAGGGCCCTCCTACTATAATTCACCCCTCCACTTT	CASTKGPSYYNSPLHF
16	TRBJ2-2	many	TRBV4-1	NA	TGCGCCAGCAGCCAAGATTTGAGCAGGGCCCACGGGGAGCTGTTTTTT	CASSQDLSRAHGELFF
15	TRBJ1-5	many	TRBV7-2	NA	TGTGCCAGCAGCCTAGGGGGAGGGCTTAGTCAGCCCCAGCATTTT	CASSLGGGLSQPQHF
19	TRBJ2-7	NA	TRBV25-1	TRBD2	TGTGCCAGCAGTGGCAGGGTAAGGGGCCCTAGCGGAGCCCCCTACGAGCAGTACTTC	CASSGRVRGPSGAPYEQYF